Listed below are T cell receptor beta chains from one sample, sequenced in a study of cytomegalovirus exposure and HLA in healthy donors. Profiled with immunoSEQ multiplex PCR; TCRdb holds only in-frame clones, not every one. The sample carries under 250,000 clones, 70% to 85% recorded once. Sequencing used PBMCs. The receptors were gathered from a man aged 45 to 65 in good health and CMV-seronegative. The CDR3 runs from the conserved cysteine through the conserved F or W. The order of the fields is J gene, V gene, D gene, clone size, CDR3 protein, CDR3 DNA. A D gene is named only where the DNA matches it firmly. Clone size appears in some rows only: once, few, many, or a class for an expanded clone.

>TRBJ1-5|TRBV19|TRBD1|once
CASSNTGGRQPQHF
TGTGCCAGTAGCAATACAGGGGGCAGGCAGCCCCAGCATTTT
>TRBJ2-5|TRBV18|TRBD1|.
CASLDRVGTQYF
TGTGCCAGCTTGGACAGGGTTGGGACCCAGTACTTC
>TRBJ2-7|TRBV28|TRBD1|.
CATRTGGGDEQYF
TGTGCCACCCGGACAGGGGGCGGAGACGAGCAGTACTTC
>TRBJ1-3|TRBV21-1|.|.
CASRRQTHGNTIYF
TGTGCCTCCAGACGACAGACTCACGGAAACACCATATATTTT
>TRBJ1-2|TRBV6-6|TRBD1|.
CASSPTPGQEYYGYTF
TGTGCCAGCAGTCCTACCCCGGGACAGGAGTACTATGGCTACACCTTC
>TRBJ1-1|TRBV7-9|.|.
CASSSSGAGMNTEAFF
TGTGCCAGCAGCTCATCCGGCGCAGGGATGAACACTGAAGCTTTCTTT
>TRBJ2-7|TRBV14|.|.
CASSQPGRGSSSYEQYF
TGTGCCAGCAGCCAACCCGGAAGGGGCAGTAGCTCCTACGAGCAGTACTTC
>TRBJ1-1|TRBV5-6|.|many
CASSLLQGWGTEAFF
TGTGCCAGCAGCTTGCTACAGGGATGGGGCACTGAAGCTTTCTTT
>TRBJ1-5|TRBV6-1|.|few
CASSVSGGNQPQHF
TGTGCCAGCAGTGTTTCAGGGGGCAATCAGCCCCAGCATTTT
>TRBJ1-6|TRBV27|TRBD1|.
CASGTGEASPLHF
TGTGCCAGCGGAACAGGGGAGGCTTCACCCCTCCACTTT
>TRBJ2-7|TRBV29-1|.|few
CSVGSVYEQYF
TGCAGCGTTGGATCAGTCTACGAGCAGTACTTC
>TRBJ2-3|TRBV25-1|.|.
CASRSSVSTDTQYF
TGTGCCAGCAGGTCCAGCGTGAGCACAGATACGCAGTATTTT
>TRBJ2-7|TRBV9|.|few
CASSAQRSLEEQYF
TGTGCCAGCAGCGCTCAGCGTTCGTTGGAAGAGCAGTACTTC
>TRBJ2-7|TRBV5-1|TRBD1|.
CASSLGTGAYEQYF
TGCGCCAGCAGCTTGGGTACAGGGGCCTACGAGCAGTACTTC
>TRBJ2-1|TRBV5-1|.|.
CASSLDEQGYNEQFF
TGCGCCAGCAGCTTGGACGAACAGGGTTACAATGAGCAGTTCTTC
>TRBJ2-1|TRBV7-6|TRBD2|.
CASSPRTSGSNEQFF
TGTGCCAGCAGCCCAAGGACTAGCGGGAGCAATGAGCAGTTCTTC
>TRBJ1-5|TRBV19|.|once
CASGGDESNQPQHF
TGTGCGAGCGGGGGCGACGAGAGCAATCAGCCCCAGCATTTT
>TRBJ1-5|TRBV4-2|TRBD1|few
CASSQETGDQPQHF
TGTGCCAGCAGCCAAGAGACAGGGGACCAGCCCCAGCATTTT
>TRBJ1-5|TRBV30|.|.
CAWSPSSINQPQHF
TGTGCCTGGAGTCCTAGTTCCATCAATCAGCCCCAGCATTTT
>TRBJ2-1|TRBV5-1|TRBD2|.
CASSLAVAGGQTYNEQFF
TGCGCCAGCAGCTTGGCGGTAGCGGGAGGGCAAACCTACAATGAGCAGTTCTTC
>TRBJ2-1|TRBV27|TRBD1|.
CASSFWAGQGNNEQFF
TGTGCCAGCAGTTTTTGGGCTGGACAGGGGAACAATGAGCAGTTCTTC
>TRBJ2-3|TRBV27|TRBD1|.
CASSFEGAPTDTQYF
TGTGCCAGCAGTTTTGAGGGGGCACCCACAGATACGCAGTATTTT
>TRBJ1-4|TRBV5-1|.|.
CASSRGGTNEKLFF
TGCGCCAGCAGCCGTGGGGGGACTAATGAAAAACTGTTTTTT
>TRBJ2-2|TRBV5-8|TRBD1|.
CASSPGTGEVGTGKLFF
TGTGCCAGCAGCCCGGGGACAGGGGAAGTCGGGACCGGGAAGCTGTTTTTT
>TRBJ1-1|TRBV5-1|.|once
CASSLSTGMNTEAFF
TGCGCCAGCAGCTTATCGACGGGTATGAACACTGAAGCTTTCTTT
>TRBJ2-3|TRBV7-3|.|.
CASSVQSTDTQYF
TGTGCCAGCAGCGTACAGAGCACAGATACGCAGTATTTT
>TRBJ2-5|TRBV28|TRBD1|few
CASTLGGTGIKTQYF
TGTGCCAGCACCCTGGGGGGGACAGGGATAAAGACCCAGTACTTC
>TRBJ2-7|TRBV6-4|TRBD1|.
CASSEMTGGQYEQYF
TGTGCCAGCAGTGAGATGACAGGGGGACAATACGAGCAGTACTTC
>TRBJ2-7|TRBV5-4|TRBD1|.
CASSLDRGRDEQYF
TGTGCCAGCAGTTTGGACAGGGGGCGAGACGAGCAGTACTTC
>TRBJ1-3|TRBV19|TRBD1|.
CASRPGTGTLSGNTIYF
TGTGCCAGTCGTCCCGGGACAGGGACACTCTCTGGAAACACCATATATTTT
>TRBJ2-7|TRBV19|.|.
CASSIDEGEQYF
TGTGCCAGTAGTATAGATGAGGGCGAGCAGTACTTC
>TRBJ2-5|TRBV7-9|TRBD1|.
CASSPGQGYQETQYF
TGTGCCAGCAGCCCGGGACAGGGCTATCAAGAGACCCAGTACTTC
>TRBJ2-5|TRBV27|.|.
CASSPTGQETQYF
TGTGCCAGCAGTCCGACGGGTCAAGAGACCCAGTACTTC
>TRBJ2-1|TRBV10-1|.|.
CANFNTCRLELAEQFF
TGCGCCAACTTTAATACGTGCCGCTTAGAGCTAGCGGAGCAGTTCTTC
>TRBJ1-5|TRBV10-2|.|.
CASRQYSNQPQHF
TGCGCCAGCAGGCAGTATAGCAATCAGCCCCAGCATTTT
>TRBJ2-3|TRBV11-2|TRBD2|.
CASSYSGRALHTQYF
TGTGCCAGCAGCTACAGCGGGAGGGCCCTTCATACGCAGTATTTT
>TRBJ2-2|TRBV18|.|.
CASSPQTSNTGELFF
TGTGCCAGCTCACCACAAACTTCGAACACCGGGGAGCTGTTTTTT
>TRBJ1-4|TRBV10-3|.|.
CAINAGVGEKLFF
TGTGCCATCAACGCGGGGGTAGGTGAAAAACTGTTTTTT
>TRBJ1-2|TRBV27|.|.
CASSSSGLLRVYGYTF
TGTGCCAGCAGTTCGTCGGGACTTCTCAGGGTCTATGGCTACACCTTC
>TRBJ2-7|TRBV6-5|.|.
CASSYGGQIYEQYF
TGTGCCAGCAGTTACGGGGGCCAGATTTACGAGCAGTACTTC
>TRBJ1-6|TRBV19|TRBD1|.
CASSVSGTANSPLHF
TGTGCCAGTAGTGTCTCCGGGACAGCAAATTCACCCCTCCACTTT
>TRBJ2-4|TRBV18|.|.
CASSPSPETYKNIQYF
TGTGCCAGCTCACCAAGTCCGGAGACCTACAAAAACATTCAGTACTTC
>TRBJ2-5|TRBV30|.|.
CAWSDGIQETQYF
TGTGCCTGGAGCGACGGGATACAAGAGACCCAGTACTTC
>TRBJ2-7|TRBV13|.|.
CASSLRRASSVEYF
TGTGCCAGCAGCTTACGGAGGGCCAGTAGCGTGGAGTACTTC
>TRBJ2-7|TRBV4-1|TRBD2|.
CASSLAGSYEQYF
TGCGCCAGCAGCTTAGCGGGCTCCTACGAGCAGTACTTC
>TRBJ1-1|TRBV10-3|.|.
CAICRGGDTEAFF
TGTGCCATCTGCAGGGGAGGGGACACTGAAGCTTTCTTT
>TRBJ1-6|TRBV2|TRBD1|.
CASGLRDRGGSPLHF
TGTGCCAGCGGCCTCCGGGACAGGGGAGGATCACCCCTCCACTTT
>TRBJ2-5|TRBV27|.|.
CASSLTRGQETQYF
TGTGCCAGCAGTTTAACCAGGGGTCAAGAGACCCAGTACTTC
>TRBJ2-3|TRBV5-4|TRBD2|few
CASSLGLAGTDTQYF
TGTGCCAGCAGCCTCGGACTAGCGGGCACAGATACGCAGTATTTT
>TRBJ1-5|TRBV10-1|TRBD1|.
CASSEPPTGGWQPQHF
TGCGCCAGCAGTGAGCCCCCGACAGGGGGCTGGCAGCCCCAGCATTTT
>TRBJ2-1|TRBV19|TRBD1|.
CASSSQGAQGRQFF
TGTGCCAGTAGTAGCCAGGGGGCTCAGGGTAGGCAGTTCTTC
>TRBJ2-1|TRBV27|.|.
CASSLRGFSYNEQFF
TGTGCCAGCAGTTTAAGGGGATTCTCCTACAATGAGCAGTTCTTC
>TRBJ2-5|TRBV11-2|TRBD2|.
CASSLGAAGASWETQYF
TGTGCCAGCAGCTTAGGGGCAGCGGGAGCATCTTGGGAGACCCAGTACTTC
>TRBJ2-5|TRBV18|TRBD2|.
CASSRLAETQYF
TGTGCCAGCTCACGACTAGCAGAGACCCAGTACTTC
>TRBJ2-5|TRBV29-1|TRBD2|.
CSVRTSGRFKETQYF
TGCAGCGTCCGCACTAGCGGGAGGTTTAAAGAGACCCAGTACTTC
>TRBJ1-5|TRBV6-1|.|.
CASSGNRNSNQPQHF
TGTGCCAGCAGTGGAAACAGGAATAGCAATCAGCCCCAGCATTTT
>TRBJ2-5|TRBV28|TRBD2|.
CASSKPGLAVQETQYF
TGTGCCAGCAGCAAACCGGGACTAGCGGTCCAAGAGACCCAGTACTTC
>TRBJ2-5|TRBV6-8|TRBD1|.
CASSHIYMGQAGETQYF
TGTGCCAGCAGTCACATCTACATGGGACAGGCGGGGGAGACCCAGTACTTC
>TRBJ1-5|TRBV10-1|.|few
CATVPSSRDQPQHF
TGCGCCACCGTACCTAGCTCTCGCGATCAGCCCCAGCATTTT